This T cell receptor beta chain was found in a study of cytomegalovirus exposure and HLA in healthy donors. Regarding the study as a whole: A later analysis showed that HLA-associated TCR beta chains had undergone more clonal expansion than equally common others.

Note on this clone: Its antigen is not identified.

Per the germline V gene, CDR1 is MNHEY and CDR2 is SMNVEV (reference sequence). Losses at the gene ends were 3 bases for V and 3 bases for J; bases not matched to a gene: 1. The CDR3 contains 14 residues. Researchers ran the PCR with 60 Vbeta and 13 Jbeta primers. Sequencing used immunoSEQ multiplex PCR; TCRdb keeps in-frame clones, though not all of them. The profile shows roughly 150,000 clones, about 85% of them singletons. This chain joins TRBV27 and TRBJ2-3; TRBD2 matches 9 bases. Sequenced: PBMCs. The TCR was taken from a boy between 2 and 10 years old in good health and CMV-seronegative. CDR3 nucleotide sequence: TGTGCCAGCAGTTTGGGACTAGCTACAGATACGCAGTATTTT. This encodes CASSLGLATDTQYF.